Sequencing of this TCR beta chain was carried out in a study of neurological immune-mediated disorders. Study-wide results and limits: The study found the most TCR clonal expansion in HTLV-1-associated myelopathy and the least in multiple sclerosis, below healthy controls. CDR3 amino acid sequences of expanded clones were not shared across subjects, a result suggesting private repertoires in all groups.

At least ten counts were recorded for this clonotype. Its antigen is undetermined. Trimming left V 5 bases short and J 5 bases short, with 18 bases between. Germline-derived CDR1 and CDR2 are SEHNR and FQNEAQ (reference sequence). This CDR3 comprises 15 residues. TCRdb recomputed calls from the 5' RACE reads with MiXCR, one row per CDR3 protein. Among about 74,000 distinct CDR3 sequences listed, roughly 5.6% were seen once. This TCR was sampled from a man aged 18 to 35 with multiple sclerosis. This chain joins TRBV7-9 and TRBJ2-5, with D unresolved. Specimen: PBMCs. The CDR3 sequence: CASSAARVTRETQYF. The CDR3, as DNA: TGTGCCAGCAGCGCTGCTAGGGTGACACGGGAGACCCAGTACTTC.